This T cell receptor (beta chain) was recovered during a study of shared clonotypes between healthy human individuals. The V end lost 3 bases, the J end lost 9 bases, and 21 bases lay between the germline ends. Germline-derived CDR1 and CDR2 are MGHRA and YSYEKL. This CDR3 has 16 amino acids. In the original workflow: Sequence data from immunoSEQ were junction-only and lacked quality scores; consequently, filtering differed. The table came from immunoSEQ multiplex PCR; TCRdb's copy has only in-frame clones and leaves some out. That table gives V, J and clone size, and the DNA gave D and trimming. In the table there are over a million clones, around 82% of which are singletons. The study drew its donors from healthy HIV-negative adults without recent acute infections or vaccinations. General study findings and limits: Relative to memory subsets, naive subsets generally showed larger estimated richness. Across a handful of donors, naive CD4 shared roughly 5%, naive CD8 approximately 3.5%, memory CD4 2.3%, memory CD8 0.4%.

About this clone itself: Its antigen is as yet unknown.

The clonotype comes from a young man in good health. Some clones in this sample may be carry-over from other donors' samples. Material for sequencing was memory CD4+ T cells from PBMCs. The subset was: CD45RA-negative fraction. The chain uses TRBV4-1 and TRBJ2-1, with a weak D call TRBD2 (5 bases). The CDR3 here is CASSQLDLLAAGEQFF. CDR3 DNA: TGCGCCAGCAGCCAGCTTGATCTTCTAGCAGCTGGTGAGCAGTTCTTC.